The rows below give T cell receptor beta chains drawn from one sample of a study of CD4 T cell repertoires in COVID-19. The protocol was immunoSEQ multiplex PCR, while the TCRdb copy is restricted to in-frame clones and leaves out a portion. The sample has about 75,000 clones, 83% seen once; the top ten hold 0.45% to 0.7%. Sequenced here: CD4+ T cells from peripheral blood, sampled after recovery from COVID-19. Receptors were obtained from a human donor who had COVID-19. Each CDR3 is given with its conserved first and last residue. The D gene is left open where the match is weak. Size is omitted from some rows. Given values are once, few, many or a class for expanded clones.

NA	TRBV9	NA	TRBJ1-2	14	TGTGCCAGCAGCGCCTCCCTTCAGGGGCGTAACTACACCTTC	CASSASLQGRNYTF
TRBD1	TRBV7-9	once	TRBJ2-3	15	TGTGCCAGCAGCATCCGGGACAGGGGAACAGATACGCAGTATTTT	CASSIRDRGTDTQYF
NA	TRBV6-5	NA	TRBJ1-1	12	TGTGCCAGCAGTAGGTGGGACACTGAAGCTTTCTTT	CASSRWDTEAFF
NA	TRBV18	once	TRBJ2-3	17	TGTGCCAGCTCACCAACGCGGGGGCCCACCGGACGAGATACGCAGTATTTT	CASSPTRGPTGRDTQYF
NA	TRBV18	NA	TRBJ1-6	13	TGTGCCAGCTCCCGCGGGGGAAATTCACCCCTCCACTTT	CASSRGGNSPLHF
NA	TRBV14	NA	TRBJ2-7	15	TGTGCCAGCAGCCAAGAATGGCTTGGGGAGGACGAGCAGTACTTC	CASSQEWLGEDEQYF
NA	TRBV7-2	NA	TRBJ2-3	15	TGTGCCAGCAGCCAACAGGTTAAGGACACAGATACGCAGTATTTT	CASSQQVKDTDTQYF
NA	TRBV9	NA	TRBJ2-1	16	TGTGCCAGCAGCGCCACCGGGACTTCCCGCTACAATGAGCAGTTCTTC	CASSATGTSRYNEQFF
TRBD1	TRBV28	NA	TRBJ1-2	13	TGTGCCAGCAGCACAGGGGACCCCTTAGGCTACACCTTC	CASSTGDPLGYTF
NA	TRBV5-4	NA	TRBJ2-3	11	TGTGCCAGCAGCCGCGTTAATACGCAGTATTTT	CASSRVNTQYF
NA	TRBV10-1	NA	TRBJ1-1	14	TGCGCCAGCAGAGGGGACGGTCTGAACACTGAAGCTTTCTTT	CASRGDGLNTEAFF
NA	TRBV6-6	NA	TRBJ1-4	12	TGTGCCAGCACCACTGGGGGAGAAAAACTGTTTTTT	CASTTGGEKLFF
NA	TRBV7-9	NA	TRBJ2-4	15	TGTGCCAGCAGCTTAAGGAGTCAGGGTGAAAACATTCAGTACTTC	CASSLRSQGENIQYF
NA	TRBV5-4	few	TRBJ2-3	15	TGTGCCAGCAGCGTTAGGAGGGAAGGTACAGATACGCAGTATTTT	CASSVRREGTDTQYF
TRBD1	TRBV12-3/TRBV12-4	NA	TRBJ1-2	12	TGTGCCAACAGGGGTATCGACTATGGCTACACCTTC	CANRGIDYGYTF
NA	TRBV2	once	TRBJ1-3	13	TGTGCCAGCGAGGGGACCCCCCGAGGCACCATATATTTT	CASEGTPRGTIYF
NA	TRBV20-1	NA	TRBJ2-2	13	TGCAGTGCTAGTCCCTCGGGGACCGGGGAGCTGTTTTTT	CSASPSGTGELFF
NA	TRBV19	NA	TRBJ2-2	14	TGTGCCAGTAGCAATACAGGGACCACCGGGGAGCTGTTTTTT	CASSNTGTTGELFF